The T cell receptor beta chain under discussion was sequenced for a study of blood T cell repertoires in COVID-19. Study-level information: Collection of acute and convalescent COVID-19 samples took place in the United States, Italy and Spain.

This clone was observed a single time. The protocol was immunoSEQ multiplex PCR, while the TCRdb copy is restricted to in-frame clones and leaves out a portion. The table shows more than 250,000 clones, with 70% to 90% occurring only once. This clonotype originated in a man aged 18 to 35 who had recovered from COVID-19. Sample: peripheral blood.

As DNA, the CDR3 is TGCAGCGTGGGGGGGATCGGGGAGACCCAGTACTTC. It translates to CSVGGIGETQYF. The gene calls are TRBV29-1 and TRBJ2-5; TRBD2 agrees at 7 bases. Per germline, CDR1 SQVTM and CDR2 ANQGSEA. Trimming at V came to 6 bases and at J to 5 bases, leaving 6 bases not matched to a gene. CDR3 length: 12 amino acids.